Each of the 5 T cell receptor beta chains below was sequenced from the same sample in a study of OX40 agonist ivuxolimab in advanced cancers. Some clones are missing from TCRdb's copy, which holds only in-frame ones; the method was immunoSEQ multiplex PCR. The sample comprises 50,000 to 85,000 clones, around 83% of which are singletons, and approximately 2.5% rests with the top ten. The specimen was CD4+ or CD8+ T cells sorted from blood, collected in a trial of the OX40 agonist ivuxolimab. Receptors were obtained from an adult with an advanced solid tumor such as melanoma, head and neck, liver or kidney cancer.

The chain uses TRBV2 and TRBJ2-2; TRBD1 agrees at 8 bases. V lost 7 bases to trimming and J lost 3 bases; unmatched junction nucleotides: 7. In germline, CDR1 is SNHLY, CDR2 FYNNEI. The CDR3 consists of 15 residues. CDR3: CASTPRTGHTGELFF. The DNA for the CDR3 is TGTGCCAGCACACCTAGGACAGGGCACACCGGGGAGCTGTTTTTT.

The chain's CDR3 is CAISESGTGANVLTF. CDR3 in DNA: TGTGCCATCAGTGAGTCAGGAACGGGGGCCAACGTCCTGACTTTC. The V call is TRBV10-3, the J call TRBJ2-6; D ambiguous. Per the germline V gene, CDR1 is ENHRY and CDR2 is SYGVKD. This CDR3 comprises 15 residues. Deletions cut 0 bases from V and 4 bases from J, with 7 bases between.

The V call is TRBV7-2, the J call TRBJ2-4; 8 nucleotides match TRBD2. The V gene end was trimmed by 5 bases and the J gene end by 4 bases; junction bases not matched to a gene: 7. Germline V CDR1 and CDR2: SGHTA, FQGNSA. This CDR3 is 15 amino acids long. The CDR3 DNA is TGTGCCAGCAGCCCCCTACGGGGGGGAAAAAACATTCAGTACTTC. The encoded protein is CASSPLRGGKNIQYF.

The genes are TRBV2 and TRBJ2-5; the D call may be TRBD1 or TRBD2 (5 bases each). V lost 5 bases, J lost 1 base, and 8 bases lay in between. The CDR3 is 13 residues long. The germline CDR1 and CDR2 sequences are SNHLY and FYNNEI. CDR3 DNA sequence: TGTGCCAGCAGTCAGGGACCCCAAGAGACCCAGTACTTC. As protein: CASSQGPQETQYF.

The DNA of the CDR3 is TGTGCCACCAGCAGAGACTCAACGACAGGGGTGCAGCCCCAGCATTTT. It translates to CATSRDSTTGVQPQHF. The gene calls are TRBV15 and TRBJ1-5; 8 nucleotides line up with TRBD1. The CDR3 consists of 16 residues. Germline assignment: CDR1 LNHNV and CDR2 YYDKDF (reference sequence). Germline trimming cut 0 bases from V and 7 bases from J; bases unmatched to any gene: 8.